Below are 9 T cell receptor beta chains sequenced from a single sample in a study of blood T cell repertoires in COVID-19. The repertoire was sequenced with immunoSEQ multiplex PCR; TCRdb's copy has only in-frame clones and lacks some. This sample has some 70,000 clones; over 75% occur once, and the top ten carry around 2.8%. The specimen sequenced was peripheral blood. Every receptor here comes from a man aged 70-80 years with active or convalescent COVID-19.

The chain recombines TRBV19 with TRBJ1-1; no firm D call. The V gene's germline CDR1 is LNHDA and CDR2 SQIVND (reference sequence). V was pared by 4 bases and J by 0 bases, with 6 bases between. The CDR3 length is 13 residues. The CDR3: CASSTRVNTEAFF. DNA for the CDR3: TGTGCCAGTAGTACTCGGGTGAACACTGAAGCTTTCTTT. The full variable domain, its missing parts supplied by reference TRBV19 and TRBJ1-1, is DGGITQSPKYLFRKEGQNVTLSCEQNLNHDAMYWYRQDPGQGLRLIYYSQIVNDFQKGDIAEGYSVSREKKESFPLTVTSAQKNPTAFYLCASSTRVNTEAFFGQGTRLTVV.

The chain carries TRBV7-6 and TRBJ2-2, with 7 bases identical to TRBD2. There are 15 residues in the CDR3. Trimming took 3 bases from V and 2 from J; bases not matched to a gene: 3. Germline V lookup: CDR1 SGHVS, CDR2 FNYEAQ. Here the CDR3 DNA reads TGTGCCAGCAGCTTGAGACTAGCTAACACCGGGGAGCTGTTTTTT. It codes for CASSLRLANTGELFF.

The V gene is TRBV11-3, the J gene TRBJ2-3; a weak D match, TRBD2 (6 bases). The germline V gene encodes CDR1 SGHNT and CDR2 YENEEA. The CDR3 consists of 15 residues. Trimming removed 0 bases at V and 4 bases at J, with 11 bases between. The CDR3 loop is CASSLDSRDSDTQYF. CDR3 sequence (DNA): TGTGCCAGCAGCTTAGATTCACGGGACTCAGATACGCAGTATTTT.

This clone was seen only once. The rearrangement uses TRBV5-8 and TRBJ2-5, with 8 positions matching TRBD1. In germline, CDR1 is SGHTS, CDR2 YDEGEE. Germline trimming cut 4 bases from V and 5 bases from J; bases unmatched to any gene: 7. CDR3 size: 14 residues. This chain's CDR3 is CASSPDRAGETQYF. The CDR3 DNA reads TGTGCCAGCAGCCCGGACAGGGCCGGGGAGACCCAGTACTTC.

In its sample, this clone was seen once. The chain joins TRBV27 to TRBJ1-2; 8 nucleotides align to TRBD1. J was trimmed by 10 bases and V by 3 bases; bases with no gene match: 7. Germline CDR1 reads MNHEY; CDR2 reads SMNVEV (reference sequence). This CDR3 region has 13 residues. The CDR3 sequence is CASSLTGETDYTF. In DNA, the CDR3 is TGTGCCAGCAGTTTGACAGGGGAGACTGACTACACCTTC.

The chain is built from TRBV7-8 and TRBJ2-5; the D is unclear. The germline V gene has CDR1 SGHVS and CDR2 FQNEAQ. The CDR3 is made up of 15 amino acids. Trimming pared 2 bases from V and 2 bases from J, leaving 12 bases between. The CDR3 sequence is CASSLTERRQETQYF. CDR3 nucleotide sequence: TGTGCCAGCAGCTTAACAGAACGCCGACAAGAGACCCAGTACTTC.

The rearrangement uses TRBV12-3 or TRBV12-4 and TRBJ1-2; D possibly corresponds to TRBD1 (6 bases). Deletions cut 2 bases from V and 7 bases from J, with 11 bases between. This CDR3 contains 13 residues. CDR3: CASSLRGHGGYTF. CDR3 bases: TGTGCCAGCAGTTTACGGGGACACGGTGGCTACACCTTC.

CDR3 sequence: CASSRDRINQPQHF. The CDR3 nucleotides read TGTGCCAGCAGCCGGGACAGGATCAATCAGCCCCAGCATTTT. The chain uses TRBV6-5 and TRBJ1-5; 8 bases map to TRBD1. The germline CDR1 and CDR2 sequences are MNHEY and SVGAGI. The CDR3 length is 14 residues. With V trimmed by 6 bases and J by 3 bases, 4 bases remained unmatched.

The chain employs TRBV14 and TRBJ2-1, with D maybe TRBD1 (5 bases). V shed 1 base and J shed 8 bases, with 15 bases lying between them. Germline V gives CDR1 SGHDN, CDR2 FVKESK. CDR3 length: 15 amino acids. CDR3 bases: TGTGCCAGCAGCCAAGGGGTCAGGGCCCGGGATGAGCAGTTCTTC. Translation gives CASSQGVRARDEQFF.